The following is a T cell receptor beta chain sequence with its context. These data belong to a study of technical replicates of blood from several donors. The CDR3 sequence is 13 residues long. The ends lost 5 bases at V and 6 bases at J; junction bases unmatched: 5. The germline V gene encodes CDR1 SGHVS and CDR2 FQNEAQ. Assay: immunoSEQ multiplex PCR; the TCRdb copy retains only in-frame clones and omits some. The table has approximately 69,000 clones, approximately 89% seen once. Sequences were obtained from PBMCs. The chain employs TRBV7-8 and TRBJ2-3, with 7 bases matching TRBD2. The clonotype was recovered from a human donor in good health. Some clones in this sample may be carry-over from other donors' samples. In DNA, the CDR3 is TGTGCCAGCAGCGTTAGGCGGGAGGATACGCAGTATTTT. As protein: CASSVRREDTQYF.